The 26 T cell receptor beta chains reported below all come from one sample, sequenced in a study of T cell changes during pregnancy in multiple sclerosis. Sequenced by immunoSEQ multiplex PCR; TCRdb stores in-frame clones only, minus some. The repertoire holds 130,000 or so clones, with about 93% as singletons. The sample consisted of peripheral blood, taken before pregnancy. Receptors originate from a female donor with multiple sclerosis, enrolled in a pregnancy study.

The chain is built from TRBV9 and TRBJ2-1; TRBD1 matches 11 bases. This CDR3 comprises 16 residues. Germline V gene data show CDR1 as SGDLS and CDR2 as YYNGEE. J lost 2 bases, V lost 4 bases, and 5 bases had no gene match. The CDR3 is CASSPWDRGAYNEQFF. In nucleotides, the CDR3 is TGTGCCAGCAGCCCATGGGACAGGGGGGCCTACAATGAGCAGTTCTTC.

The chain links TRBV19 to TRBJ1-2; no clear D gene. The CDR3 consists of 14 residues. In germline, CDR1 is LNHDA, CDR2 SQIVND (reference sequence). V was shortened by 7 bases and J by 4 bases, with 16 bases between the two germline ends. The CDR3 spells CASNPRVSIYGYTF. The CDR3 DNA sequence: TGTGCCAGTAACCCCCGGGTTTCCATCTATGGCTACACCTTC.

The chain recombines TRBV2 with TRBJ2-7, with D tentatively TRBD1 (6 bases). Germline lookup yields CDR1 SNHLY and CDR2 FYNNEI. CDR3 length equals 14 residues. Trimming shortened V by 7 bases and J by 11 bases, and 24 bases separated the two germline ends. CDR3: CASKAGQGMAIKYF. CDR3 DNA: TGTGCCAGCAAAGCCGGCCAGGGGATGGCTATCAAGTACTTC.

The chain links TRBV7-2 to TRBJ1-5; 7 bases map to TRBD1. This CDR3 region has 11 residues. With 5 bases clipped from V and 12 bases from J, the junction kept 4 bases outside the gene matches. Germline values: CDR1 SGHTA, CDR2 FQGNSA. The CDR3 protein is CASSASGGQHF. As DNA, the CDR3 is TGTGCCAGCAGCGCGTCAGGGGGCCAGCATTTT.

The chain joins TRBV13 to TRBJ1-2, with 8 bases matching TRBD1. Trimming took 5 bases from V and 8 from J; bases not matched to a gene: 7. CDR1 is PRHDT and CDR2 is FYEKMQ in the germline V gene (reference sequence). This CDR3 is built from 13 residues. CDR3 residues: CASSLDRVDGYTF. The DNA for the CDR3 is TGTGCCAGCAGCCTGGACAGGGTAGACGGCTACACCTTC.

The V and J genes are TRBV6-5 and TRBJ1-5; D is uncertain. The CDR3 is 15 amino acids. Germline V gives CDR1 MNHEY, CDR2 SVGAGI. Trimming stripped 6 bases from V and 7 bases from J, with 19 bases between. CDR3 sequence reads: CASRNSGASGQPQHF. The CDR3 DNA follows: TGTGCCAGCAGAAATTCGGGCGCGTCGGGGCAGCCCCAGCATTTT.

The chain carries TRBV27 and TRBJ2-5, with TRBD1 identical over 10 bases. CDR1 is MNHEY, CDR2 SMNVEV, per germline (reference sequence). Trimming removed 5 bases from V and 5 bases from J; junction bases left unmatched: 8. This CDR3 has 15 residues. Here the CDR3 DNA reads TGTGCCAGCAGTCACAGGGACAGGGGTGCGGAGACCCAGTACTTC. Protein product: CASSHRDRGAETQYF.

The chain employs TRBV6-6 and TRBJ1-3; D is possibly TRBD1 (6 bases). In germline, CDR1 is MNHNY, CDR2 SVGAGI (reference sequence). Between the trimmed V and J ends, which lost 7 bases and 0 bases, there was a span of 13 bases. The CDR3 length is 15 residues. The CDR3 spells CASTPGQTSGNTIYF. The CDR3 DNA is TGTGCCAGCACCCCGGGACAAACCTCTGGAAACACCATATATTTT.

The rearrangement uses TRBV28 and TRBJ1-5; a weak D match, TRBD1 (6 bases). From germline, CDR1 is MDHEN and CDR2 SYDVKM. The CDR3 sequence is 14 residues long. Trimming stripped 8 bases from V and 3 bases from J, with 14 bases between. CDR3 sequence reads: CASHSPGDNQPQHF. The CDR3 bases are TGTGCCAGCCACTCTCCAGGGGACAATCAGCCCCAGCATTTT. The full variable domain, rest sourced from reference TRBV28 and TRBJ1-5, is DVKVTQSSRYLVKRTGEKVFLECVQDMDHENMFWYRQDPGLGLRLIYFSYDVKMKEKGDIPEGYSVSREKKERFSLILESASTNQTSMYLCASHSPGDNQPQHFGDGTRLSIL.

This chain connects TRBV10-3 to TRBJ1-2; 9 bases fit TRBD1. CDR1 and CDR2 from the germline V gene are ENHRY and SYGVKD. The CDR3 covers 14 residues. After removal of 6 bases from V and 3 bases from J, the junction contained 5 bases not matched to a gene. For the CDR3, the DNA is TGTGCCATCAGAGGACAGGGGAAATACTATGGCTACACCTTC. Its translation is CAIRGQGKYYGYTF.

This clone came up once. The chain couples TRBV30 to TRBJ1-1; 10 bases fit TRBD1. Trimming cost V 7 bases and J 3 bases; bases outside gene matches: 11. Germline-derived CDR1 and CDR2 are GTSNPN and SVGIG (reference sequence). There are 15 residues in the CDR3. CDR3 DNA: TGTGCCTCCCGGGCGGGACAGGGGAGGGACACTGAAGCTTTCTTT. Its protein product is CASRAGQGRDTEAFF.

CDR3 bases: TGTGCCAGCAGAAGACAGGTGAACACTGAAGCTTTCTTT. Its protein product is CASRRQVNTEAFF. The V call is TRBV6-5, the J call TRBJ1-1, with a tentative D call TRBD1 (6 bases). Trimming pared 6 bases from V and 0 bases from J, leaving 8 bases between. CDR1 and CDR2 from the germline V gene are MNHEY and SVGAGI. This CDR3 has 13 residues.

The gene calls are TRBV18 and TRBJ1-1; a possible D gene is TRBD1 (5 bases). This CDR3 is built from 12 residues. The V end was cut by 5 bases, the J end by 8 bases, with 12 bases between. Germline CDR1 and CDR2: KGHSH and LQKENI. CDR3 residues: CASSDDRAEAFF. The CDR3 DNA reads TGTGCCAGCTCAGACGACAGAGCGGAAGCTTTCTTT. Variable domain in full (rest from reference TRBV18 and TRBJ1-1): NAGVMQNPRHLVRRRGQEARLRCSPMKGHSHVYWYRQLPEEGLKFMVYLQKENIIDESGMPKERFSAEFPKEGPSILRIQQVVRGDSAAYFCASSDDRAEAFFGQGTRLTVV.

The chain combines TRBV21-1 with TRBJ2-2; TRBD2 is the table's D call, not checked against the DNA. TRBV21-1 is a listed pseudogene. CDR3 length: 18 amino acids. CDR3 coding DNA: TGTGCCAGCAGCAAAGAGAATCCAGCGGGAGTATACACCGGGGAGCTGTTTTTT. Its translation is CASSKENPAGVYTGELFF.

The gene calls are TRBV18 and TRBJ2-5, with a tentative D call TRBD1 (6 bases). The CDR3 contains 16 residues. The germline V gene has CDR1 KGHSH and CDR2 LQKENI. V was trimmed by 2 bases and J by 5 bases, leaving 18 bases between them. The DNA of the CDR3 is TGTGCCAGCTCACCATTAAAACAGGGTGGTTTTGAGACCCAGTACTTC. Translating it yields CASSPLKQGGFETQYF. The complete variable domain, with remaining parts taken from reference TRBV18 and TRBJ2-5, reads NAGVMQNPRHLVRRRGQEARLRCSPMKGHSHVYWYRQLPEEGLKFMVYLQKENIIDESGMPKERFSAEFPKEGPSILRIQQVVRGDSAAYFCASSPLKQGGFETQYFGPGTRLLVL.

The rearrangement links TRBV27 to TRBJ2-7; D may be TRBD1 (5 bases). CDR1 and CDR2 from the germline V gene are MNHEY and SMNVEV (reference sequence). CDR3 length: 15 amino acids. The V end was cut by 8 bases, the J end by 1 base, with 18 bases between. The CDR3 region has the DNA TGTGCCAGCGCATTGGGGCAAGATGGATCCTACGAGCAGTACTTC. Its translation is CASALGQDGSYEQYF.

The chain is built from TRBV5-1 and TRBJ2-1; 12 bases line up with TRBD1. Germline CDR1 reads SGHRS; CDR2 reads YFSETQ. V shed 5 bases, J shed 0 bases, and the junction held 9 bases outside the gene matches. This CDR3 comprises 18 residues. CDR3 nucleotide sequence: TGCGCCAGCAGGGGACAGGGGGCGCCCCGGAACTCCTACAATGAGCAGTTCTTC. This codes for CASRGQGAPRNSYNEQFF.

The genes are TRBV18 and TRBJ2-7; perhaps TRBD1 as D (6 bases). Germline values: CDR1 KGHSH, CDR2 LQKENI. There are 16 residues in the CDR3. Trimming took off 4 bases at V and 3 bases at J, with 19 bases between the two ends. The CDR3 bases are TGTGCCAGCTCACAAAAGACAGGTTCACGTGGCTACGAGCAGTACTTC. It specifies CASSQKTGSRGYEQYF.

The table lists this clone with a few counts. Other DNA sequences in the sample encode the same CDR3. V and J are TRBV19 and TRBJ1-1; D is unclear. Looked up from germline, CDR1 is LNHDA and CDR2 is SQIVND (reference sequence). CDR3 length equals 14 residues. V was trimmed by 0 bases and J by 1 base, leaving 6 bases between them. The CDR3 loop is CASSIDRGNTEAFF. CDR3 nucleotide sequence: TGTGCCAGTAGTATAGATCGGGGGAACACTGAAGCTTTCTTT. Looking up the rest from reference TRBV19 and TRBJ1-1 gives the full variable domain: DGGITQSPKYLFRKEGQNVTLSCEQNLNHDAMYWYRQDPGQGLRLIYYSQIVNDFQKGDIAEGYSVSREKKESFPLTVTSAQKNPTAFYLCASSIDRGNTEAFFGQGTRLTVV.

The gene calls are TRBV5-1 and TRBJ2-3; TRBD2 is a possible D gene (5 bases). Germline lookup yields CDR1 SGHRS and CDR2 YFSETQ. V was trimmed by 4 bases and J by 4 bases, leaving 16 bases between them. There are 15 residues in the CDR3. The CDR3 nucleotides are TGCGCCAGCAGCCTTGCCCCCCAGGAGGCAGATACGCAGTATTTT. This sequence encodes CASSLAPQEADTQYF.

On this clone: Other DNA sequences in this sample translate to the same CDR3. The V gene is TRBV9, the J gene TRBJ2-1; D is perhaps TRBD2 (6 bases). CDR3 length equals 15 residues. Per germline, CDR1 SGDLS and CDR2 YYNGEE. The V end was cut by 0 bases, the J end by 1 base, with 8 bases between. The CDR3, as DNA: TGTGCCAGCAGCGTAGTAAGCGGGTCCTACAATGAGCAGTTCTTC. Residues: CASSVVSGSYNEQFF. Combining the CDR3 with reference TRBV9 and TRBJ2-1 gives the whole variable domain DSGVTQTPKHLITATGQRVTLRCSPRSGDLSVYWYQQSLDQGLQFLIQYYNGEERAKGNILERFSAQQFPDLHSELNLSSLELGDSALYFCASSVVSGSYNEQFFGPGTRLTVL.

This clone was seen a single time. The chain carries TRBV27 and TRBJ2-1; TRBD1 agrees at 7 bases. Germline assignment: CDR1 MNHEY and CDR2 SMNVEV (reference sequence). Germline trimming cut 5 bases from V and 9 bases from J; bases unmatched to any gene: 10. This CDR3 has 14 residues. The CDR3 protein is CASSIGQAHGEQFF. The CDR3 bases are TGTGCCAGCAGTATAGGACAGGCCCACGGTGAGCAGTTCTTC.

V is TRBV6-6 and J is TRBJ1-4; D gene unclear. This CDR3 is built from 16 residues. CDR1 and CDR2 (germline): MNHNY, SVGAGI (reference sequence). The germline V and J ends were trimmed by 5 bases and 0 bases, with 13 bases remaining between them. The CDR3 DNA reads TGTGCCAGCAGTCCCGCGCAAGGAGCAACTAATGAAAAACTGTTTTTT. Protein product: CASSPAQGATNEKLFF.

The rearrangement uses TRBV7-9 and TRBJ2-7, with 7 bases that match TRBD2. V was pared by 1 base and J by 6 bases, with 3 bases of the junction left unmatched. Germline assignment: CDR1 SEHNR and CDR2 FQNEAQ (reference sequence). The CDR3 is made up of 13 amino acids. The CDR3, as DNA: TGTGCCAGCAGCTTAGGACTAGCTTCCGAGCAGTACTTC. Its protein product is CASSLGLASEQYF. Complete variable domain (other parts from reference TRBV7-9 and TRBJ2-7): DTGVSQNPRHKITKRGQNVTFRCDPISEHNRLYWYRQTLGQGPEFLTYFQNEAQLEKSRLLSDRFSAERPKGSFSTLEIQRTEQGDSAMYLCASSLGLASEQYFGPGTRLTVT.

This chain uses TRBV5-1 with TRBJ1-2; a weak D match, TRBD1 (5 bases). Germline values: CDR1 SGHRS, CDR2 YFSETQ. This CDR3 has 12 residues. V was shortened by 6 bases and J by 8 bases, with 14 bases between the two germline ends. The CDR3 protein is CASNLGEEGYTF. The CDR3 DNA reads as TGCGCCAGCAACCTGGGGGAGGAAGGCTACACCTTC.

This clone has only one observation. This chain uses TRBV9 with TRBJ1-4; D gene uncertain. The germline CDR1 and CDR2 sequences are SGDLS and YYNGEE. CDR3 length: 14 residues. Trimming cost V 4 bases and J 0 bases, with 7 bases left between them. CDR3 DNA sequence: TGTGCCAGCAGCAAGAGTGCAACTAATGAAAAACTGTTTTTT. It translates to CASSKSATNEKLFF.